This TCR beta chain appears in the sequencing data of a study of blood T cell repertoires in COVID-19. CDR3 length: 15 amino acids. Trimming took 7 bases from V and 1 from J, leaving 15 bases between them. The germline V gene has CDR1 SGHNT and CDR2 YENEEA. Method: immunoSEQ multiplex PCR; TCRdb's copy keeps in-frame clones and lacks some. This sample has 350,000 to 450,000 clones, with less than 90% found just once. The sample was PBMCs or T cells enriched from blood (not recorded which). This clonotype was obtained from a woman between 45 and 65 years old who had recovered from COVID-19. The chain uses TRBV11-3 and TRBJ2-3, with D possibly being TRBD2 (7 bases). The CDR3: CASTQQGLRTDTQYF. The CDR3, as DNA: TGTGCCAGCACCCAACAGGGACTACGCACAGATACGCAGTATTTT.